One sample yielded the 21 T cell receptor beta chains listed below, sequenced in a study of response to subunit inactivated influenza vaccine. TCRdb itself ran the RT-PCR reads through MiXCR, one entry per CDR3 protein. The sample consists of fewer than 600,000 distinct CDR3 sequences, 6.5% to 8% of them appearing once. The sequences come from PBMCs from blood, collected roughly 24 months after vaccination. These TCRs come from a man aged 45-69 years who received an inactivated influenza vaccine.

This clonotype showed up just a few times. The V and J genes are TRBV19 and TRBJ2-4; the D is unclear. In germline, CDR1 is LNHDA, CDR2 SQIVND (reference sequence). The CDR3 totals 14 residues. Trimming shortened V by 0 bases and J by 10 bases, and 13 bases separated the two germline ends. This chain's CDR3 is CASSIDAIWEIQYF. DNA for the CDR3: TGTGCCAGTAGTATAGACGCCATTTGGGAAATTCAGTACTTC. Drawing the rest from reference TRBV19 and TRBJ2-4, the complete variable domain is DGGITQSPKYLFRKEGQNVTLSCEQNLNHDAMYWYRQDPGQGLRLIYYSQIVNDFQKGDIAEGYSVSREKKESFPLTVTSAQKNPTAFYLCASSIDAIWEIQYFGAGTRLSVL.

This clonotype was seen a handful of times. This sequence joins TRBV6-1 and TRBJ1-4; perhaps TRBD1 as D (5 bases). This CDR3 comprises 14 residues. CDR1 is MNHNS and CDR2 is SASEGT in the germline V gene. V gave up 5 bases and J gave up 2 bases, with 9 bases separating them. The DNA for the CDR3 is TGTGCCAGCAGTCGCGCAGGGACTAATGAAAAACTGTTTTTT. Amino acids: CASSRAGTNEKLFF.

This clonotype has more than one count but fewer than ten. The rearrangement uses TRBV4-2 and TRBJ2-1; unclear D gene. CDR1 and CDR2 (germline): LGHNA, YNFKEQ. The germline V and J ends were trimmed by 1 base and 6 bases, with 10 bases remaining between them. The CDR3 runs to 14 residues. CDR3 DNA sequence: TGTGCCAGCAGCCAAGCGGCAGCAGTCAATGAGCAGTTCTTC. Translation gives CASSQAAAVNEQFF.

This clonotype was observed a handful of times. The chain has TRBV7-9 and TRBJ2-5; D is ambiguous. Germline CDR1 is SEHNR and CDR2 is FQNEAQ (reference sequence). CDR3 size: 13 residues. Trimming took 4 bases from V and 4 from J, leaving 10 bases between them. The CDR3 bases are TGTGCCAGCAGCTCGATTAGACGAGAGACCCAGTACTTC. It is translated as CASSSIRRETQYF.

The genes are TRBV6-1 and TRBJ2-1, with D unresolved. The CDR3 extends over 12 amino acids. Germline V gene data show CDR1 as MNHNS and CDR2 as SASEGT. Deletions cut 4 bases from V and 6 bases from J, with 7 bases between. The CDR3 loop is CASSGWGNEQFF. CDR3 bases: TGTGCCAGCAGTGGATGGGGCAATGAGCAGTTCTTC.

The V gene is TRBV20-1, the J gene TRBJ1-5; 8 nucleotides match TRBD1. Germline-derived CDR1 and CDR2 are DFQATT and SNEGSKA (reference sequence). This CDR3 is 12 amino acids long. J lost 6 bases, V lost 3 bases, and 1 base had no gene match. The CDR3 region is CSARGTGQPQHF. CDR3 DNA sequence: TGCAGTGCTAGGGGGACAGGTCAGCCCCAGCATTTT.

This clonotype was recorded many times. CDR3 region: CSASGTPTYNEQFF. DNA for the CDR3: TGCAGTGCTTCCGGGACTCCAACCTACAATGAGCAGTTCTTC. The rearrangement joins TRBV20-1 to TRBJ2-1; TRBD2 is a possible D gene (6 bases). CDR1 and CDR2 (germline): DFQATT, SNEGSKA (reference sequence). CDR3 length: 14 residues. Between the trimmed V and J ends, which lost 5 bases and 2 bases, there was a span of 13 bases.

This sequence joins TRBV3-1 and TRBJ2-5; 7 positions agree with TRBD1. The CDR3 is made up of 14 amino acids. With V trimmed by 0 bases and J by 7 bases, 5 bases remained unmatched. Germline V gene lookup returns CDR1 LGHDT and CDR2 YNNKEL (reference sequence). CDR3 sequence reads: CASSQDAGGRTQYF. The CDR3 region has the DNA TGTGCCAGCAGCCAAGACGCAGGGGGTAGGACCCAGTACTTC.

This clonotype was seen a few times. The chain has TRBV5-1 and TRBJ1-2; D not resolved. The germline V and J ends were trimmed by 4 bases and 4 bases, with 14 bases remaining between them. Germline CDR1 is SGHRS and CDR2 is YFSETQ. CDR3 length: 14 residues. The CDR3 sequence is CASSMDPMGYGYTF. CDR3 nucleotide sequence: TGCGCCAGCAGCATGGACCCTATGGGCTATGGCTACACCTTC.

This clonotype was counted between two and nine times. The chain carries TRBV10-3 and TRBJ2-7; D is perhaps TRBD1 or TRBD2 (5 bases each). V lost 6 bases, J lost 6 bases, and 18 bases lay in between. This CDR3 has 14 amino acids. Germline CDR1 ENHRY, CDR2 SYGVKD. CDR3 residues: CAIRGDGGFGEQYF. DNA of the CDR3: TGTGCCATCAGAGGGGACGGCGGCTTTGGCGAGCAGTACTTC.

This clonotype was counted only a few times. V and J are TRBV12-3 or TRBV12-4 and TRBJ2-6; possibly TRBD1 for D (5 bases). The CDR3 spans 17 residues. Trimming left V 7 bases short and J 4 bases short, with 20 bases between. The CDR3 spells CASTYTQAGPGANVLTF. Here the CDR3 DNA reads TGTGCCAGCACCTACACCCAGGCAGGGCCCGGGGCCAACGTCCTGACTTTC.

This clonotype was counted a few times. V is TRBV20-1 and J is TRBJ2-2; D may correspond to TRBD1 or TRBD2 (5 bases each). Germline V gene lookup returns CDR1 DFQATT and CDR2 SNEGSKA (reference sequence). This CDR3 spans 15 amino acids. CDR3 in amino acids: CSAPIAGTRTGELFF. CDR3 sequence (DNA): TGCAGCGCACCAATCGCCGGGACGCGGACCGGGGAGCTGTTTTTT.

A word on this clonotype: This may stem from a read error, because a much larger clone lies one nucleotide away. The chain links TRBV4-3 to TRBJ2-7, with TRBD2 identical over 8 bases. The CDR3 loop spans 16 amino acids. Germline V gene lookup returns CDR1 LGHNA and CDR2 YSLEER. CDR3 in amino acids: CSSSQFLAGRTYEQYF. The DNA of the CDR3 is TGCTCCAGCAGCCAATTTTTAGCGGGACGCACCTACGAGCAGTACTTC.

V usage is TRBV5-1 and J usage is TRBJ1-2; 7 bases are shared with TRBD1. The CDR3 is made up of 13 amino acids. The junction had 5 bases not matched to a gene; V was cut back by 1 base and J by 8 bases. Germline V gene sequence: CDR1 SGHRS, CDR2 YFSETQ. CDR3 nucleotides: TGCGCCAGCAGCTTGACAGGGGCGCGGGGCTACACCTTC. As protein: CASSLTGARGYTF.

This clonotype was counted at least ten times. CDR3 sequence reads: CAISESGSGGSTDTQYF. CDR3 coding DNA: TGTGCCATCAGTGAGTCAGGGAGCGGGGGAAGCACAGATACGCAGTATTTT. V and J are TRBV10-3 and TRBJ2-3, with 8 bases identical to TRBD2. CDR1 ENHRY and CDR2 SYGVKD come from the germline V gene. The CDR3 consists of 17 residues. Trimming removed 0 bases from V and 0 bases from J; junction bases left unmatched: 5.

This clonotype was found a few times. The chain is built from TRBV20-1 and TRBJ2-7; 10 bases are a match to TRBD1. The junction had 11 bases not matched to a gene; V was cut back by 2 bases and J by 4 bases. The CDR3 consists of 16 residues. CDR1 DFQATT and CDR2 SNEGSKA come from the germline V gene (reference sequence). CDR3 sequence (DNA): TGCAGTGCTAGACCACCCTTGACAGGGGGCTGGTACGAGCAGTACTTC. As protein: CSARPPLTGGWYEQYF.

This clonotype showed up many times. The genes are TRBV5-1 and TRBJ2-3; D is perhaps TRBD2 (6 bases). The CDR3 consists of 15 residues. Germline lookup yields CDR1 SGHRS and CDR2 YFSETQ. Trimming removed 5 bases at V and 6 bases at J, with 19 bases between. As DNA, the CDR3 is TGCGCCAGCAGATTCCTTACGGGAGCAATGGATACGCAGTATTTT. Translating it yields CASRFLTGAMDTQYF.

This rearrangement joins TRBV6-2 or TRBV6-3 to TRBJ2-2; either TRBD1 or TRBD2 may supply D (6 bases each). Trimming removed 2 bases at V and 4 bases at J, with 20 bases between. The germline gives CDR1 MNHEY, CDR2 SVGEGT. This CDR3 region has 18 residues. The CDR3 DNA reads TGTGCCAGCAGTTACGGGGGGCTATGGAAGGGAGGCACCGGGGAGCTGTTTTTT. Residues: CASSYGGLWKGGTGELFF.

Only a few counts were recorded for this clonotype. CDR3 region: CASSSDLAIYNEQFF. As DNA, the CDR3 is TGTGCCAGCAGCTCGGACCTCGCCATCTACAATGAGCAGTTCTTC. This sequence joins TRBV7-2 and TRBJ2-1, with no clear D. V lost 4 bases and J lost 3, with 13 bases in between. Germline assignment: CDR1 SGHTA and CDR2 FQGNSA. This CDR3 contains 15 residues.

In its sample, this clonotype was seen a few times. CDR3 protein: CAISDGDRVTEAFF. The CDR3, as DNA: TGTGCCATCAGTGACGGGGACAGGGTCACTGAAGCTTTCTTT. This sequence joins TRBV10-3 and TRBJ1-1; 9 bases are shared with TRBD1. Germline V CDR1 and CDR2: ENHRY, SYGVKD. V dropped 3 bases and J dropped 4; count of bases not matched to a gene: 3. CDR3 length: 14 amino acids.

This clonotype was seen at least ten times. This rearrangement joins TRBV12-3 or TRBV12-4 to TRBJ2-2; D gene uncertain. The CDR3 is made up of 16 amino acids. Trimming removed 7 bases from V and 3 bases from J, with 18 bases in between. CDR3 in amino acids: CASTHTPFGYTGELFF. The DNA of the CDR3 is TGTGCCAGCACCCATACTCCCTTCGGCTACACCGGGGAGCTGTTTTTT.